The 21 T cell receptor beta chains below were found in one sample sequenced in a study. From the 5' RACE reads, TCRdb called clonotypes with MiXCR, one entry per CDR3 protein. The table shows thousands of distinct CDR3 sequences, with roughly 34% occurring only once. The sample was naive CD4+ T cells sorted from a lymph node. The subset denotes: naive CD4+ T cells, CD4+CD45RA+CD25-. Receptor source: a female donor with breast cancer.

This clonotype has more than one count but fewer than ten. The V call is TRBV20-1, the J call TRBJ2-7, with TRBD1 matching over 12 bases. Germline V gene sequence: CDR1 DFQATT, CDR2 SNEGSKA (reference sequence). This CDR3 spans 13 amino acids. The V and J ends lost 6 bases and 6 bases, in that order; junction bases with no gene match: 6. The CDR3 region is CSARGQGAGEQYF. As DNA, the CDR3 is TGCAGTGCACGGGGACAGGGGGCGGGCGAGCAGTACTTC.

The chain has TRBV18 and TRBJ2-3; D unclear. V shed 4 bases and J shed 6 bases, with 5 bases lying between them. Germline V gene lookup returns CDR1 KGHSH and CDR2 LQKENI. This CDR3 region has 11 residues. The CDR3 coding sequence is TGTGCCAGCTCACTCGCGGATACGCAGTATTTT. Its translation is CASSLADTQYF.

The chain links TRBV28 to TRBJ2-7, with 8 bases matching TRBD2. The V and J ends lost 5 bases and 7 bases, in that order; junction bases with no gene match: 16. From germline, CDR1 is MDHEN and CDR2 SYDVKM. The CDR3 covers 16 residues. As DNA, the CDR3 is TGTGCCAGCAGTCCCGCTGCGGCGGGAGGACTCTTGGAGCAGTACTTC. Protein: CASSPAAAGGLLEQYF. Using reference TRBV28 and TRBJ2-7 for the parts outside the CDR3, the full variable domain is DVKVTQSSRYLVKRTGEKVFLECVQDMDHENMFWYRQDPGLGLRLIYFSYDVKMKEKGDIPEGYSVSREKKERFSLILESASTNQTSMYLCASSPAAAGGLLEQYFGPGTRLTVT.

The CDR3 region is CASTLAGSTDTQYF. The CDR3 DNA reads as TGTGCCAGCACCTTAGCGGGGAGCACAGATACGCAGTATTTT. The chain joins TRBV6-5 to TRBJ2-3; 8 positions agree with TRBD2. This CDR3 has 14 amino acids. The V segment lost 7 bases and the J segment 0 bases; nucleotides outside the gene matches: 3. From germline, CDR1 is MNHEY and CDR2 SVGAGI.

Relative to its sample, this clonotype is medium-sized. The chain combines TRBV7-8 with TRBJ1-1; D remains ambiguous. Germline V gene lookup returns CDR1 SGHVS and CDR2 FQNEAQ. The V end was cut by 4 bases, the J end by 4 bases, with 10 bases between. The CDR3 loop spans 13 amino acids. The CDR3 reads CASSSDWVTEAFF. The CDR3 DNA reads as TGTGCCAGCAGCTCCGATTGGGTCACTGAAGCTTTCTTT.

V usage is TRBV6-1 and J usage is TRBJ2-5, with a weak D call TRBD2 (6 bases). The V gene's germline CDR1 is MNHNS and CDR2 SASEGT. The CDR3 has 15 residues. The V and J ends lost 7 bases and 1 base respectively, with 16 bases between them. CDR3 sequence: CASTSRFSGQETQYF. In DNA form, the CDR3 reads TGTGCCAGCACCAGCCGGTTTAGCGGCCAAGAGACCCAGTACTTC.

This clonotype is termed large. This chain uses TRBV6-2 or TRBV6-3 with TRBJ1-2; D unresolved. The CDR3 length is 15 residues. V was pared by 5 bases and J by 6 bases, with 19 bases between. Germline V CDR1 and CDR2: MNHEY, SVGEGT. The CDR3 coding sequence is TGTGCCAGCAGTGGCCTCCGGGGAGAGCGCAATGGCTACACCTTC. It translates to CASSGLRGERNGYTF.

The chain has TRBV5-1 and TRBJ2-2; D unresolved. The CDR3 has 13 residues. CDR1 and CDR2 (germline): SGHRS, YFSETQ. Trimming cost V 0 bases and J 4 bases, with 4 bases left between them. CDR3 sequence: CASSLGGTGELFF. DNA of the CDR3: TGCGCCAGCAGCTTGGGAGGCACCGGGGAGCTGTTTTTT.

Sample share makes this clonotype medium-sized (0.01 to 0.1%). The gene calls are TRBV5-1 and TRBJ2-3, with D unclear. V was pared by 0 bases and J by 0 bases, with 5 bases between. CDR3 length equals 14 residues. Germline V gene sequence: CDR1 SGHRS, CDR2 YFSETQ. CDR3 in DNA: TGCGCCAGCAGCTTGGGCCAGAGCACAGATACGCAGTATTTT. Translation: CASSLGQSTDTQYF.

As DNA, the CDR3 is TGCAGTGCTACCCGCGCGGCTCGGGAGCAGTACGTC. Translated, it gives CSATRAAREQYV. The chain recombines TRBV20-1 with TRBJ2-7; D unclear. The CDR3 runs 12 residues. Germline-derived CDR1 and CDR2 are DFQATT and SNEGSKA (reference sequence). V shed 4 bases and J shed 7 bases, with 14 bases lying between them.

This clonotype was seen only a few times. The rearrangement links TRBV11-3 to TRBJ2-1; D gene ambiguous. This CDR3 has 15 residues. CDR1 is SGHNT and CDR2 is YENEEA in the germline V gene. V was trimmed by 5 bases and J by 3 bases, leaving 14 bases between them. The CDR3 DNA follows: TGTGCCAGCAGCAACGGGCAGATTATCTACAATGAGCAGTTCTTC. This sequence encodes CASSNGQIIYNEQFF.

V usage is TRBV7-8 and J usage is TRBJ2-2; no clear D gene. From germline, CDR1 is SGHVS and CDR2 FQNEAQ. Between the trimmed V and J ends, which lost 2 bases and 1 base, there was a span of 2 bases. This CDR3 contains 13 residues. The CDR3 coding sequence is TGTGCCAGCAGCTTAATGAACACCGGGGAGCTGTTTTTT. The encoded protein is CASSLMNTGELFF.

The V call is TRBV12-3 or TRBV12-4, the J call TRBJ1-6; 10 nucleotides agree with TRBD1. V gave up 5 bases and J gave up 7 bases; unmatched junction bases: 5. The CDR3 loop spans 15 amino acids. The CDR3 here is CASSPRGQGNSPLHF. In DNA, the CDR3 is TGTGCCAGCAGTCCTAGGGGACAGGGGAATTCACCCCTCCACTTT.

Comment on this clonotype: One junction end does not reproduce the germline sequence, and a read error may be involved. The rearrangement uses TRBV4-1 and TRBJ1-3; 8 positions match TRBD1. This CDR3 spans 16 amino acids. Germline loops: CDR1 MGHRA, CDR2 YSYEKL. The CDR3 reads CASGLRTGPFGNTTYF. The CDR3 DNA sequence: TGCGCCAGCGGCCTACGGACAGGGCCGTTTGGAAACACCACATATTTT.

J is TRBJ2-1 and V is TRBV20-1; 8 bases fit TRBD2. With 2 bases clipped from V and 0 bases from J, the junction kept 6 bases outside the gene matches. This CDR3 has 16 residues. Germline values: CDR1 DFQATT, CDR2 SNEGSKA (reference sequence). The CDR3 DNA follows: TGCAGTGCTAGAAGCCCACTAGCGGCCTCCTACAATGAGCAGTTCTTC. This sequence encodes CSARSPLAASYNEQFF.

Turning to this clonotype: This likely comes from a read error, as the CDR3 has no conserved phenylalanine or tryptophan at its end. The CDR3 here is CASSPRTYNSPLHL. For the CDR3, the DNA is TGTGCCAGCAGCCCCAGAACATATAATTCACCCCTCCACCTT. The chain has TRBV9 and TRBJ1-6; D remains ambiguous. The CDR3 sequence is 14 residues long. Germline V gene sequence: CDR1 SGDLS, CDR2 YYNGEE. V was trimmed by 4 bases and J by 4 bases, leaving 9 bases between them.

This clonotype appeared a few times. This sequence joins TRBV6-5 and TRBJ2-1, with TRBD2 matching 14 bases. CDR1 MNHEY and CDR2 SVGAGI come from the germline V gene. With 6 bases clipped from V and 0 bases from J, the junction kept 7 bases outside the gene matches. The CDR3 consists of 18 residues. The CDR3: CASSRGLAGASSYNEQFF. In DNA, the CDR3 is TGTGCCAGCAGCCGGGGACTAGCGGGGGCTAGCTCCTACAATGAGCAGTTCTTC.

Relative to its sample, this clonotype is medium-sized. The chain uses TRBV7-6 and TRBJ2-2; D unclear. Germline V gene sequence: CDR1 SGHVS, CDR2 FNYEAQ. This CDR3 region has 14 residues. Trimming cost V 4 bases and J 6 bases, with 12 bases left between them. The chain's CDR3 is CASSSKHEAGELFF. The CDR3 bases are TGTGCCAGCAGCTCCAAACACGAGGCCGGGGAGCTGTTTTTT. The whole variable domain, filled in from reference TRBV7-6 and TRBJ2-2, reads GAGVSQSPRYKVTKRGQDVALRCDPISGHVSLYWYRQALGQGPEFLTYFNYEAQQDKSGLPNDRFSAERPEGSISTLTIQRTEQRDSAMYRCASSSKHEAGELFFGEGSRLTVL.

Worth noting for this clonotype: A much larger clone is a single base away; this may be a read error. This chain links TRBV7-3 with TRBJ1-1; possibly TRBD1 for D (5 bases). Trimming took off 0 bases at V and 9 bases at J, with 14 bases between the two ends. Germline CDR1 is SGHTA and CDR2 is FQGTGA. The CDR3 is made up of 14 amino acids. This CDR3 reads CASSLTAGGTKAFF. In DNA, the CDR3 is TGTGCCAGCAGCTTAACCGCAGGAGGGACTAAAGCTTTCTTT. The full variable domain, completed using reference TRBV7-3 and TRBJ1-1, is GAGVSQTPSNKVTEKGKYVELRCDPISGHTALYWYRQSLGQGPEFLIYFQGTGAADDSGLPNDRFFAVRPEGSVSTLKIQRTERGDSAVYLCASSLTAGGTKAFFGQGTRLTVV.

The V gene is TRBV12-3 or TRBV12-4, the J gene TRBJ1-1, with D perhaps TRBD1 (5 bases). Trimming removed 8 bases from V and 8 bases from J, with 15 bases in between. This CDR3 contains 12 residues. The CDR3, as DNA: TGTGCCAGCCGGGACGGAAGGTCGGAAGCTTTCTTT. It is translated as CASRDGRSEAFF.

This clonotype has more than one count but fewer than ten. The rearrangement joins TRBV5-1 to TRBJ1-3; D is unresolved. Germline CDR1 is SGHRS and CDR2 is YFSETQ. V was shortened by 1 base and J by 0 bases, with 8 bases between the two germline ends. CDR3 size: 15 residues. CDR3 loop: CASSLSGVSGNTIYF. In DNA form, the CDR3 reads TGCGCCAGCAGCTTGAGCGGGGTCTCTGGAAACACCATATATTTT.